The source of this T cell receptor beta chain is a study of cytomegalovirus exposure and HLA in healthy donors. Study details: In terms of ancestry, the Caucasian-associated cluster contained 81% of the approximately 400 genotyped donors. Study-level results: Based on reports, TCR beta sequences accurately predicted HLA-A and HLA-B alleles for most subjects. Testing in vitro showed three CMV-associated chains specific for CMV antigens.

CDR1 is MNHEY, CDR2 SVGAGI, per germline. J lost 5 bases, V lost 4 bases, and 10 bases had no gene match. The CDR3 consists of 16 residues. PCR employed 60 Vbeta and 13 Jbeta primers. Generated by immunoSEQ multiplex PCR, the TCRdb table keeps only in-frame clones and is missing some. The sample has approximately 140,000 clones, roughly 80% seen once. Note on this clone: Its antigen is undetermined.

Sequencing was carried out using PBMCs. V usage is TRBV6-5 and J usage is TRBJ2-3, with TRBD2 matching 9 bases. The receptor comes from a man aged 35 to 55 in good health and CMV-seropositive. DNA of the CDR3: TGTGCCAGCAGTTTCTCCCTAGCGGGATTGGGAGATACGCAGTATTTT. This encodes CASSFSLAGLGDTQYF.